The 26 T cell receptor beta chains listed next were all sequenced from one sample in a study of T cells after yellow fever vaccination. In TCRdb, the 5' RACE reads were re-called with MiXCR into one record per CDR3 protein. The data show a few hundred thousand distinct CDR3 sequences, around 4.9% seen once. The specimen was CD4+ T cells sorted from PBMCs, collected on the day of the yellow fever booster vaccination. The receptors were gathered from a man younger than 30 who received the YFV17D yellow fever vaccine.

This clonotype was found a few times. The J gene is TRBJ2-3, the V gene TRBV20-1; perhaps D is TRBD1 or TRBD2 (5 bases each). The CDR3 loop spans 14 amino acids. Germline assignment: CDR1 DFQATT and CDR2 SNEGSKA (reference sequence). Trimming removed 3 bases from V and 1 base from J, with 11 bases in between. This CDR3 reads CSASRGFGTDTQYF. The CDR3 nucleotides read TGCAGTGCTAGCCGGGGCTTTGGCACAGATACGCAGTATTTT.

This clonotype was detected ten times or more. Here the CDR3 DNA reads TGTGCCAGCAAGTCAGTCTCGACGTCGGCCCAGTACTTC. The encoded protein is CASKSVSTSAQYF. The chain carries TRBV11-2 and TRBJ2-5; D remains unclear. The V gene lost 7 bases and the J gene lost 9 bases, with 18 bases spanning the gap. This CDR3 region has 13 residues. Germline loops: CDR1 SGHAT, CDR2 FQNNGV.

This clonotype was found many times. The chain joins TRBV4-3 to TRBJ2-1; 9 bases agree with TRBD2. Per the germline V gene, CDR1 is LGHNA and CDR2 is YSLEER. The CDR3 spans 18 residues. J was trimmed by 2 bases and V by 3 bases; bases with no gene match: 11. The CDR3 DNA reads TGCGCCAGCAGCCATCCCGGGGTGCGGGGGGGCCCCTACAATGAGCAGTTCTTC. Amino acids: CASSHPGVRGGPYNEQFF.

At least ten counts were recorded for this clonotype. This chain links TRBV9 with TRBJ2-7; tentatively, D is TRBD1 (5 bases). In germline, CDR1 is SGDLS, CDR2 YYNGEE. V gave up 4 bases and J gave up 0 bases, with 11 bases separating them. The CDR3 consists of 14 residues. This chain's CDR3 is CASSPRQSSYEQYV. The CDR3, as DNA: TGTGCCAGCAGCCCACGACAGAGCTCCTACGAGCAGTACGTC.

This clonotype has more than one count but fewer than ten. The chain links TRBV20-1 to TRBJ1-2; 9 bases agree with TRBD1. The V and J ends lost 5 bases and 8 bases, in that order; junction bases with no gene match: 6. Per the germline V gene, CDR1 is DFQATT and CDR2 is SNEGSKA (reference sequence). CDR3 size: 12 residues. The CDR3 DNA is TGCAGTGCTCATTGGACAGGGGTCGGCTACACCTTC. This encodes CSAHWTGVGYTF.

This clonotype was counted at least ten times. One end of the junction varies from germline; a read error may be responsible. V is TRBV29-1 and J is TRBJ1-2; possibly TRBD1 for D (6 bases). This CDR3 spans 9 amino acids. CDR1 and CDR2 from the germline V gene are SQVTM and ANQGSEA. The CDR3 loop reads CSVDGQPLF. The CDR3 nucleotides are TGCAGCGTTGACGGACAGCCTCTCTTC.

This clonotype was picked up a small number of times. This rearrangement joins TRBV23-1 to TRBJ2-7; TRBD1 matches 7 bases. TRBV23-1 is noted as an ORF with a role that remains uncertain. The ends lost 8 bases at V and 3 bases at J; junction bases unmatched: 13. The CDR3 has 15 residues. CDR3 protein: CASGYPGQLCYEQYV. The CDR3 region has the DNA TGCGCCAGCGGCTACCCGGGACAGCTATGCTACGAGCAGTACGTC.

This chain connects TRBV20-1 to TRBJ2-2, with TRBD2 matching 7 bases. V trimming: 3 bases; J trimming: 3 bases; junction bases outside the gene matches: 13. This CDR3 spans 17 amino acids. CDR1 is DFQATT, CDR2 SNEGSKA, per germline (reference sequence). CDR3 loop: CSARPLGGGLDTGELFF. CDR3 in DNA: TGCAGTGCTAGGCCCCTGGGGGGGGGTTTGGACACCGGGGAGCTGTTTTTT.

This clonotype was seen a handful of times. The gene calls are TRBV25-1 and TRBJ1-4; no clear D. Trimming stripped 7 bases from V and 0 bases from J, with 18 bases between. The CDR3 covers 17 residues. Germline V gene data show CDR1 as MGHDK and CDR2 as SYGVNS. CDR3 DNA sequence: TGTGCCAGCACCACAAATCGGGCGGCTACAACTAATGAAAAACTGTTTTTT. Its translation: CASTTNRAATTNEKLFF.

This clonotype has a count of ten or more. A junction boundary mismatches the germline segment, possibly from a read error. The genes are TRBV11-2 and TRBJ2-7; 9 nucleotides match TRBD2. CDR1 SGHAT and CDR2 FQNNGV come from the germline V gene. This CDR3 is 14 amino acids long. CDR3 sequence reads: CASAPGRGGTYLSF. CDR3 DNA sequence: TGTGCCAGCGCTCCCGGGCGGGGGGGGACTTACCTGAGCTTC.

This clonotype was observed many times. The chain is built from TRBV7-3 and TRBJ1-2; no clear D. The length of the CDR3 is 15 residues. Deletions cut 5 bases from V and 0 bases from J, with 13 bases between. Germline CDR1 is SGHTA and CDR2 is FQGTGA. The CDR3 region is CASSPDGYANYGYTF. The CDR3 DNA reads TGTGCCAGCAGCCCGGACGGCTATGCTAACTATGGCTACACCTTC.

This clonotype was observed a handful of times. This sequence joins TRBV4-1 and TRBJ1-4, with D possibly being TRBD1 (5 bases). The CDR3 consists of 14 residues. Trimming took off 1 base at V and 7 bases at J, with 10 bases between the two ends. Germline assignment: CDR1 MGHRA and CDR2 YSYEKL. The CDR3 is CASSQVAGGEKLFF. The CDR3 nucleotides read TGCGCCAGCAGCCAAGTGGCTGGGGGTGAAAAACTGTTTTTT.

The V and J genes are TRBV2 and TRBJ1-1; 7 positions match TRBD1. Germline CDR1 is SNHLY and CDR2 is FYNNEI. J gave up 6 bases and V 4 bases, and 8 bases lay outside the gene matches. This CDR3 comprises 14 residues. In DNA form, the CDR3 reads TGTGCCAGCAGTGCTGCAGGGGGTAGAGCTGAAGCTTTCTTT. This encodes CASSAAGGRAEAFF.

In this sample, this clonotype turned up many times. The CDR3 nucleotides read TGTGCCATCCGCGCGGACAGGGATAGCTATGGCTACACCTTC. Its translation: CAIRADRDSYGYTF. The rearrangement links TRBV10-3 to TRBJ1-2; 8 nucleotides match TRBD1. The junction had 9 bases not matched to a gene; V was cut back by 8 bases and J by 4 bases. CDR3 length: 14 amino acids. The germline gives CDR1 ENHRY, CDR2 SYGVKD.

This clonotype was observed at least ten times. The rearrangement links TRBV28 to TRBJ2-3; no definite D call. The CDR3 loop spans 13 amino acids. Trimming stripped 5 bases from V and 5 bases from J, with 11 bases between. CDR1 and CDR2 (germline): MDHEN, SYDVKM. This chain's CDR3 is CASSTPSQDTQYF. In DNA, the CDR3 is TGTGCCAGCAGTACCCCTAGTCAAGATACGCAGTATTTT.

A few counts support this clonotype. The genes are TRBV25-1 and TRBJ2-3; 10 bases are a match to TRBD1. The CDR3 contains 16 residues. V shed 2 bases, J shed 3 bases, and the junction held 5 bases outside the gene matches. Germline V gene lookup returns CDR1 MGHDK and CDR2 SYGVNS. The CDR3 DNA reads TGTGCCAGCAGTGAACAAGGACAGGGGGGAACAGATACGCAGTATTTT. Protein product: CASSEQGQGGTDTQYF.

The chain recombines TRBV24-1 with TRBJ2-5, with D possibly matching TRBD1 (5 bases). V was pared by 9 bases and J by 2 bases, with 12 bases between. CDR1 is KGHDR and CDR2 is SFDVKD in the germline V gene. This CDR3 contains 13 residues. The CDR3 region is CATADSLQETQYF. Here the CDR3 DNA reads TGTGCCACCGCAGACAGTCTACAAGAGACCCAGTACTTC.

The CDR3 DNA sequence: TGTGCCAGCAGCCCTGGGACAGCTGAGTTGAATGAGCAGTTCTTC. Translated, it gives CASSPGTAELNEQFF. The rearrangement links TRBV7-3 to TRBJ2-1; the match to TRBD1 covers 7 bases. The CDR3 consists of 15 residues. The germline gives CDR1 SGHTA, CDR2 FQGTGA. V lost 5 bases, J lost 7 bases, and 11 bases stayed unmatched.

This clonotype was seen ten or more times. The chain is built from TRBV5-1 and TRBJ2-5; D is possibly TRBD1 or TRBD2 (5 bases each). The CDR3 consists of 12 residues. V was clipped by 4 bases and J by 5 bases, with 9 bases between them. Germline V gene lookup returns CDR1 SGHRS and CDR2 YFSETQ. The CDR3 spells CASSLGRETQYF. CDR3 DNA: TGCGCCAGCAGCCTGGGACGTGAGACCCAGTACTTC.

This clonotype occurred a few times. DNA for the CDR3: TGTGCCATCAGTGAGTCGACCAGCTCTGGAAACACCATATATTTT. Its protein product is CAISESTSSGNTIYF. The V call is TRBV10-3, the J call TRBJ1-3; no definite D call. CDR3 length: 15 amino acids. V lost 0 bases and J lost 0, with 6 bases in between. The germline V gene has CDR1 ENHRY and CDR2 SYGVKD.

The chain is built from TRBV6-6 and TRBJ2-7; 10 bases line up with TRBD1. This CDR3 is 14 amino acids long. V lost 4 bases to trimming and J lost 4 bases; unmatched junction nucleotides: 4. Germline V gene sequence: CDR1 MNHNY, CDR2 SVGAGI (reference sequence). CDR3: CASSSPGQGYEQYV. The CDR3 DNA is TGTGCCAGCAGTTCACCGGGACAGGGGTACGAGCAGTACGTC.

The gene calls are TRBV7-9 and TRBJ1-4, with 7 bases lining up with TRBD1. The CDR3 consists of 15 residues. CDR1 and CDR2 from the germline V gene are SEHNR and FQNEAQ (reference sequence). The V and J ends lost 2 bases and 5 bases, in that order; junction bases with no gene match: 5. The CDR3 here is CASSLSVTGNEKLFF. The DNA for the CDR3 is TGTGCCAGCAGCTTATCAGTGACAGGGAATGAAAAACTGTTTTTT.

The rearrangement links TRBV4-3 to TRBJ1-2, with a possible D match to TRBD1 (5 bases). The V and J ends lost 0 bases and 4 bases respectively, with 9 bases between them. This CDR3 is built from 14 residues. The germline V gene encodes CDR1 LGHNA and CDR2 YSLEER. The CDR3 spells CASSQDGQGYGYTF. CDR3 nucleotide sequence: TGCGCCAGCAGCCAAGATGGCCAGGGCTATGGCTACACCTTC.

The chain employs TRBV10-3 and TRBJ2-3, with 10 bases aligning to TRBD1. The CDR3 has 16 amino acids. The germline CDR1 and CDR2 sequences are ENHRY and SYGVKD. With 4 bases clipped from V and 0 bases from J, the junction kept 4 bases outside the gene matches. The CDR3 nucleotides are TGTGCCATCAGTGGGACAGGGGGTTCTAGCACAGATACGCAGTATTTT. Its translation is CAISGTGGSSTDTQYF.

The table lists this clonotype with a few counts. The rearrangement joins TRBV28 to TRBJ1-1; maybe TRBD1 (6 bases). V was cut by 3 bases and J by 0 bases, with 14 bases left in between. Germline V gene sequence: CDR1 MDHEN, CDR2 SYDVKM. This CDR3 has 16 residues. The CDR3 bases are TGTGCCAGCAGTTTCCCAGGGCGGGACATGAACACTGAAGCTTTCTTT. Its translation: CASSFPGRDMNTEAFF.

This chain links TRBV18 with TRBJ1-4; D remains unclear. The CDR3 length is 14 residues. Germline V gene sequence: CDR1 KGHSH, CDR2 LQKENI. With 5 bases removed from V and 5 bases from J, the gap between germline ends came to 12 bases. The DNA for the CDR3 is TGTGCCAGCTCAACACAAGGAGGGAATGAAAAACTGTTTTTT. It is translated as CASSTQGGNEKLFF.